This T cell receptor (beta chain) emerged from a study of Graves' ophthalmopathy and Graves' hyperthyroidism. This clonotype was seen many times. V was cut by 5 bases and J by 0 bases, with 14 bases left in between. Per the germline V gene, CDR1 is MDHEN and CDR2 is SYDVKM. The CDR3 length is 16 residues. RNA transcripts yielded amplified TCR beta CDR3 regions. Second-round multiplex PCR came after a first-round RT-PCR that employed HTBI primers. In TCRdb, the multiplex PCR reads were re-called with MiXCR into one record per CDR3 protein. The sample shows some 390,000 distinct CDR3 sequences, around 16% of them seen only once.

The chain is built from TRBV28 and TRBJ1-3, with a weak D call TRBD1 (5 bases). This receptor was taken from a young woman with Graves' ophthalmopathy. Sequenced sample: peripheral blood. The CDR3 loop is CASSPGGAPSGNTIYF. CDR3 DNA sequence: TGTGCCAGCAGTCCTGGAGGGGCTCCCTCTGGAAACACCATATATTTT.